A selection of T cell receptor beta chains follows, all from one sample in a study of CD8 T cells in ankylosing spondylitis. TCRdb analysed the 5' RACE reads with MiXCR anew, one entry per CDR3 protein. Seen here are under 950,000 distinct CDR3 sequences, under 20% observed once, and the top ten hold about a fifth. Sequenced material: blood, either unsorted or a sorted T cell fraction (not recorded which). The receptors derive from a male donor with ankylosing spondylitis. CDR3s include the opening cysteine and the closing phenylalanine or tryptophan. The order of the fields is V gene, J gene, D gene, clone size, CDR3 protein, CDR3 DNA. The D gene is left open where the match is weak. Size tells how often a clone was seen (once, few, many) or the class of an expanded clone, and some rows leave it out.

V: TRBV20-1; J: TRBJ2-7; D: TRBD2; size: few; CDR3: CSAFSGLAGTDEQYF; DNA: TGCAGTGCTTTTTCGGGACTAGCGGGGACCGACGAGCAGTACTTC
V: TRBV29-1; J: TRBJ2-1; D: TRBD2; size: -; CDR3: CSALTSGGAAEQFF; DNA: TGCAGCGCCCTGACTAGCGGGGGGGCCGCTGAGCAGTTCTTC
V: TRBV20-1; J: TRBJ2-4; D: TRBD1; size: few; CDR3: CSAREGQAKNIQYF; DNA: TGCAGTGCTAGAGAGGGACAGGCCAAAAACATTCAGTACTTC
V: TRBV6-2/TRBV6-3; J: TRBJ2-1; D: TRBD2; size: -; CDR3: CASSLGGSGRNNEQFF; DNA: TGTGCCAGCAGTTTGGGTGGTAGCGGGAGGAACAATGAGCAGTTCTTC
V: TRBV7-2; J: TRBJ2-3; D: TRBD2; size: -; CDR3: CASSLAGLATSTDTQYF; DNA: TGTGCCAGCAGCTTAGCCGGACTAGCGACTAGCACAGATACGCAGTATTTT
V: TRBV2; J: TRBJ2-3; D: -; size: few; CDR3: CASQYAGAGTDTQYF; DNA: TGTGCCAGCCAATATGCAGGGGCGGGCACAGATACGCAGTATTTT
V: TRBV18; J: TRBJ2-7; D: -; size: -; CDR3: CASSPRNEIEQYF; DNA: TGTGCCAGCTCACCCCGGAACGAGATAGAGCAGTACTTC
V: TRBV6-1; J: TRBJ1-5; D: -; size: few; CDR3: CASSVGEREQPQHF; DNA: TGTGCCAGCAGTGTAGGGGAACGAGAACAGCCCCAGCATTTT
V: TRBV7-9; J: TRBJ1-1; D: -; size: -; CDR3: CASSLEQLEAFF; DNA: TGTGCCAGCAGCTTGGAACAGTTAGAAGCTTTCTTT
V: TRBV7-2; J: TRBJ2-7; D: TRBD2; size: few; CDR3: CASSLAGGSRYEQYF; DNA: TGTGCCAGCAGCTTGGCGGGCGGGAGTAGGTACGAGCAGTACTTC
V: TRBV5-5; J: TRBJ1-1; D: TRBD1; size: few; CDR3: CASSRGQGGLNTEAFF; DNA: TGTGCCAGCAGCCGGGGACAGGGAGGGTTGAACACTGAAGCTTTCTTT
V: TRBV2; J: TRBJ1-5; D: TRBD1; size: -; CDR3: CASSEVTGDQPQHF; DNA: TGTGCCAGCAGTGAAGTAACAGGGGATCAGCCCCAGCATTTT
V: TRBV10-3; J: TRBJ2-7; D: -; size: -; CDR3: CAISEVSVTYEQYF; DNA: TGTGCCATCAGTGAGGTTTCTGTAACCTACGAGCAGTACTTC